A single sample gave rise to the 32 T cell receptor beta chains below, sequenced in a study of T cells in Graves' hyperthyroidism and ophthalmopathy. RNA transcripts were the template for amplifying TCR beta CDR3 regions. HTBI primers were used for first-round RT-PCR of the TCR CDR3. Each CDR3 protein is one row after TCRdb ran MiXCR on the multiplex PCR reads. The table lists approximately 410,000 distinct CDR3 sequences, about 13% of them singletons. The sequencing sample was made of blood. The receptor set was obtained from a woman aged 18-29 years with Graves' hyperthyroidism.

This clonotype was found many times. The rearrangement uses TRBV12-5 and TRBJ2-1, with 8 bases aligning to TRBD1. This CDR3 is 16 amino acids long. Per germline, CDR1 LGHNT and CDR2 FRNRAP. V shed 2 bases and J 6 bases; nucleotides not matched to a gene: 9. The CDR3 loop is CASGLPSGTGFNEQFF. In DNA, the CDR3 is TGTGCTAGTGGTTTGCCTTCCGGGACAGGTTTCAATGAGCAGTTCTTC.

This clonotype occurred many times. The chain joins TRBV28 to TRBJ1-4; D is unclear. Between the trimmed V and J ends, which lost 8 bases and 1 base, there was a span of 14 bases. Germline assignment: CDR1 MDHEN and CDR2 SYDVKM. The CDR3 is made up of 15 amino acids. CDR3 DNA sequence: TGTGCCAGCGGTAGAGCAGGTAGAACTAATGAAAAACTGTTTTTT. It encodes CASGRAGRTNEKLFF.

In its sample, this clonotype was seen many times. The rearrangement joins TRBV20-1 to TRBJ2-1; TRBD2 agrees at 8 bases. Looked up from germline, CDR1 is DFQATT and CDR2 is SNEGSKA (reference sequence). This CDR3 spans 12 amino acids. V lost 6 bases and J lost 6; bases outside the gene matches: 4. CDR3 region: CSASAGVNEQFF. The CDR3 nucleotides are TGCAGTGCCTCAGCGGGGGTCAATGAGCAGTTCTTC.

Only a few counts were recorded for this clonotype. The rearrangement links TRBV6-1 to TRBJ1-4; TRBD1 agrees at 11 bases. V was clipped by 5 bases and J by 7 bases; unmatched bases: 3. The germline V gene has CDR1 MNHNS and CDR2 SASEGT. This CDR3 region has 14 residues. Written as DNA, the CDR3 is TGTGCCAGCAGTTTGGGACAGGGGGTTGAAAAACTGTTTTTT. Translation: CASSLGQGVEKLFF.

This clonotype appeared many times. The rearrangement links TRBV28 to TRBJ2-7, with no clear D. CDR1 is MDHEN, CDR2 SYDVKM, per germline. V was shortened by 7 bases and J by 6 bases, with 16 bases between the two germline ends. The CDR3 is 13 residues long. CDR3 nucleotides: TGTGCCAGCATAGGACCTCAGAGGACCGAGCAGTACTTC. Its translation: CASIGPQRTEQYF.

CDR3 in DNA: TGTGCCAGCAGCTTGACAGGACAGCTTAATTCACCCCTCCACTTT. This gives the protein CASSLTGQLNSPLHF. The rearrangement joins TRBV5-5 to TRBJ1-6, with D possibly being TRBD1 (6 bases). Per germline, CDR1 SGHKS and CDR2 YYEKEE (reference sequence). Trimming removed 1 base from V and 6 bases from J, with 11 bases in between. The CDR3 sequence is 15 residues long.

This clonotype was found many times. The genes are TRBV5-1 and TRBJ2-5; weak D call: TRBD2 (6 bases). The CDR3 has 13 amino acids. V was shortened by 6 bases and J by 4 bases, with 13 bases between the two germline ends. Germline CDR1 and CDR2: SGHRS and YFSETQ. In DNA form, the CDR3 reads TGCGCCAGCACCTCGGACGGGGGAGAGACCCAGTACTTC. Its protein is CASTSDGGETQYF.

This clonotype was detected ten times or more. This chain links TRBV12-3 or TRBV12-4 with TRBJ1-1; D gene unclear. V was shortened by 6 bases and J by 7 bases, with 15 bases between the two germline ends. The CDR3 is 13 amino acids. CDR3 sequence (DNA): TGTGCCAGCAGGGAGGGCCTTGTATATGAAGCTTTCTTT. Protein sequence: CASREGLVYEAFF.

The chain recombines TRBV11-2 with TRBJ2-2; perhaps TRBD2 as D (6 bases). The ends were cut back, 4 bases at V and 7 bases at J, with 25 bases in the middle. The CDR3 has 18 amino acids. The germline V gene encodes CDR1 SGHAT and CDR2 FQNNGV. The CDR3 DNA reads TGTGCCAGCAGCTCAATAAAGAGGTCTAGCGACGACGGCGGGGAGCTGTTTTTT. Protein: CASSSIKRSSDDGGELFF.

This clonotype turned up a few times. This chain connects TRBV5-6 to TRBJ2-5; TRBD1 might be the D (6 bases). CDR3 length: 16 residues. V lost 1 base to trimming and J lost 3 bases, with 16 bases between them. Germline V gives CDR1 SGHDT, CDR2 YYEEEE. The CDR3 nucleotides read TGTGCCAGCAGCTTGCCTAACAGGGCAGGAGAAGAGACCCAGTACTTC. This sequence encodes CASSLPNRAGEETQYF.

In regard to this clonotype: A much larger clone lies a single base off, so this may be a read error. CDR3: CASSQASGIEAFF. CDR3 DNA sequence: TGTGCCAGCAGCCAAGCCAGTGGGATTGAAGCTTTCTTT. The chain employs TRBV3-1 and TRBJ1-1; D ambiguous. Germline V gives CDR1 LGHDT, CDR2 YNNKEL (reference sequence). This CDR3 is 13 amino acids long. With 1 base removed from V and 7 bases from J, the gap between germline ends came to 10 bases.

This clonotype has at least ten counts. The V gene is TRBV11-2, the J gene TRBJ2-3, with D maybe TRBD1 (5 bases). The CDR3 has 15 residues. Trimming pared 5 bases from V and 2 bases from J, leaving 14 bases between. Germline loops: CDR1 SGHAT, CDR2 FQNNGV. CDR3 loop: CASSLRTLSTDTQYF. Here the CDR3 DNA reads TGTGCCAGCAGCCTTCGGACACTCTCCACAGATACGCAGTATTTT.

The table lists this clonotype with many counts. The CDR3 DNA follows: TGCAGTGCTAGAGCGATCATTACAGGGGGCAGGGTGGGCGAGCAGTACTTC. It yields the protein CSARAIITGGRVGEQYF. The rearrangement joins TRBV20-1 to TRBJ2-7; 9 bases align to TRBD1. In germline, CDR1 is DFQATT, CDR2 SNEGSKA (reference sequence). V was pared by 1 base and J by 6 bases, with 16 bases of the junction left unmatched. The CDR3 covers 17 residues.

This clonotype was detected ten times or more. This rearrangement joins TRBV7-2 to TRBJ2-1; no clear D. V was pared by 5 bases and J by 4 bases, with 15 bases between. CDR1 is SGHTA and CDR2 is FQGNSA in the germline V gene. The CDR3 length is 15 residues. The CDR3 DNA reads TGTGCCAGCAGCGCCGTTAACACAGTGTACAATGAGCAGTTCTTC. This encodes CASSAVNTVYNEQFF.

The sample holds a few counts of this clonotype. V gene TRBV15 combines with J gene TRBJ2-3; 10 bases align to TRBD1. The CDR3 contains 16 residues. Germline loops: CDR1 LNHNV, CDR2 YYDKDF (reference sequence). The V and J ends lost 1 base and 5 bases, in that order; junction bases with no gene match: 6. Here the CDR3 reads CATSRVPGQGQDTQYF. For the CDR3, the DNA is TGTGCCACCAGCAGAGTCCCGGGACAGGGGCAAGATACGCAGTATTTT.

There are many counts of this clonotype. The rearrangement links TRBV12-3 or TRBV12-4 to TRBJ2-1; possibly TRBD1 or TRBD2 for D (5 bases each). V was trimmed by 7 bases and J by 4 bases, leaving 17 bases between them. CDR3 length: 15 amino acids. CDR3 amino acids: CASISGGGEYNEQFF. CDR3 DNA sequence: TGTGCCAGCATCTCTGGTGGGGGAGAGTACAATGAGCAGTTCTTC.

This clonotype was found a few times. The chain carries TRBV9 and TRBJ1-6; D not certain. Trimming shortened V by 3 bases and J by 4 bases, and 17 bases separated the two germline ends. The CDR3 has 17 amino acids. CDR1 and CDR2 (germline): SGDLS, YYNGEE. CDR3 loop: CASSAVSGFPYNSPLHF. Here the CDR3 DNA reads TGTGCCAGCAGCGCCGTCAGTGGGTTCCCGTATAATTCACCCCTCCACTTT.

This clonotype has ten or more counts. V is TRBV28 and J is TRBJ2-1; D ambiguous. The germline V gene encodes CDR1 MDHEN and CDR2 SYDVKM. V dropped 5 bases and J dropped 10 bases, with 15 bases sitting between them. The CDR3 spans 13 residues. CDR3 in DNA: TGTGCCAGCAGTCGACCTAACACCCCCGAGCAGTTCTTC. It codes for CASSRPNTPEQFF.

Concerning this clonotype: A much bigger clone sits one base away, suggesting this may be a read error. The CDR3 loop reads CASSQDHRGRASF. The CDR3 coding sequence is TGTGCCAGCAGCCAAGACCACCGAGGGAGAGCTTCCTTT. The chain recombines TRBV3-1 with TRBJ1-1; D not resolved. The CDR3 totals 13 residues. Germline V gene sequence: CDR1 LGHDT, CDR2 YNNKEL (reference sequence).

This clonotype was observed a handful of times. The chain employs TRBV29-1 and TRBJ2-7; no definite D call. Germline loops: CDR1 SQVTM, CDR2 ANQGSEA. The CDR3 has 14 amino acids. Trimming left V 5 bases short and J 3 bases short, with 17 bases between. DNA for the CDR3: TGCAGCGTTAAAGTTCCGAATACCCACTACGAGCAGTACTTC. Encoded protein: CSVKVPNTHYEQYF.

V is TRBV7-8 and J is TRBJ2-7; D not certain. V lost 5 bases to trimming and J lost 3 bases, with 17 bases between them. This CDR3 is 15 amino acids long. CDR1 is SGHVS and CDR2 is FQNEAQ in the germline V gene. CDR3 region: CASSPPGSSFYEQYF. In DNA, the CDR3 is TGTGCCAGCAGCCCTCCGGGTTCAAGTTTCTACGAGCAGTACTTC.

The genes are TRBV28 and TRBJ1-1, with 9 bases that match TRBD1. This CDR3 is built from 15 residues. Germline lookup yields CDR1 MDHEN and CDR2 SYDVKM. The junction had 3 bases not matched to a gene; V was cut back by 3 bases and J by 1 base. The CDR3 loop reads CASSFGDRANTEAFF. CDR3 DNA: TGTGCCAGCAGTTTCGGGGACAGGGCGAACACTGAAGCTTTCTTT.

This clonotype was counted many times. This sequence joins TRBV7-9 and TRBJ1-5, with TRBD1 matching over 7 bases. Germline CDR1 reads SEHNR; CDR2 reads FQNEAQ (reference sequence). The CDR3 is 16 amino acids. With 1 base clipped from V and 5 bases from J, the junction kept 8 bases outside the gene matches. In DNA, the CDR3 is TGTGCCAGCAGCTTAGAAGGCAGGGGGACCCATCAGCCCCAGCATTTT. Amino acids: CASSLEGRGTHQPQHF.

This clonotype was recorded many times. The V call is TRBV19, the J call TRBJ2-1, with TRBD2 matching 8 bases. The V and J ends lost 8 bases and 0 bases, in that order; junction bases with no gene match: 9. The CDR3 spans 16 residues. From germline, CDR1 is LNHDA and CDR2 SQIVND (reference sequence). The CDR3 region has the DNA TGTGCCAGTCAAATAGCGGGGCTAAGCTCCTACAATGAGCAGTTCTTC. The encoded protein is CASQIAGLSSYNEQFF.

This clonotype was counted ten times or more. This chain connects TRBV11-2 to TRBJ2-1, with 8 bases identical to TRBD2. CDR1 is SGHAT and CDR2 is FQNNGV in the germline V gene. V shed 5 bases, J shed 3 bases, and the junction held 12 bases outside the gene matches. This CDR3 contains 17 residues. The CDR3 DNA follows: TGTGCCAGCAGCCCACCTCGGCTTAGCGGGAACTACAATGAGCAGTTCTTC. Its protein product is CASSPPRLSGNYNEQFF. Full variable domain (rest looked up from reference TRBV11-2 and TRBJ2-1): EAGVAQSPRYKIIEKRQSVAFWCNPISGHATLYWYQQILGQGPKLLIQFQNNGVVDDSQLPKDRFSAERLKGVDSTLKIQPAKLEDSAVYLCASSPPRLSGNYNEQFFGPGTRLTVL.

Note on this clonotype: A read error may be the cause here, since a much bigger clone is one base away. The genes are TRBV7-7 and TRBJ2-1, with 8 bases identical to TRBD2. The CDR3 has 15 residues. Germline CDR1 is SSHAT and CDR2 is FNYEAQ (reference sequence). CDR3 region: CASSLGTRLADEQFF. CDR3 bases: TGTGCTAGCAGCTTAGGGACTAGATTAGCCGATGAGCAGTTCTTC.

The table lists this clonotype with many counts. The rearrangement uses TRBV18 and TRBJ2-1; 10 positions match TRBD2. The CDR3 runs 15 residues. CDR1 is KGHSH, CDR2 LQKENI, per germline. V lost 2 bases, J lost 7 bases, and 5 bases stayed unmatched. In DNA form, the CDR3 reads TGTGCCAGCTCACCAACTAGCGGGATAGAGAATGAGCAGTTCTTC. Residues: CASSPTSGIENEQFF.

This clonotype was counted many times. V gene TRBV27 combines with J gene TRBJ1-5, with D unclear. There are 14 residues in the CDR3. Looked up from germline, CDR1 is MNHEY and CDR2 is SMNVEV (reference sequence). Trimming removed 5 bases from V and 2 bases from J, with 10 bases in between. CDR3 sequence: CASSKIQGNQPQHF. CDR3 nucleotides: TGTGCCAGCAGTAAGATTCAGGGCAATCAGCCCCAGCATTTT.

This clonotype was recorded at least ten times. The chain couples TRBV9 to TRBJ1-2, with a possible D match to TRBD1 (6 bases). The CDR3 runs to 14 residues. Germline CDR1 SGDLS, CDR2 YYNGEE. V was clipped by 3 bases and J by 5 bases, with 14 bases between them. As DNA, the CDR3 is TGTGCCAGCAGCGCCCGGACAGCCCATTATGGCTACACCTTC. Translation: CASSARTAHYGYTF.

This clonotype was seen many times. The V and J genes are TRBV28 and TRBJ2-2, with 7 bases identical to TRBD1. Trimming cost V 3 bases and J 5 bases; bases outside gene matches: 9. Germline lookup yields CDR1 MDHEN and CDR2 SYDVKM. The CDR3 contains 16 residues. CDR3 protein: CASSFNRDSYTGELFF. For the CDR3, the DNA is TGTGCCAGCAGTTTTAACCGGGACAGCTATACCGGGGAGCTGTTTTTT. Combining the CDR3 with reference TRBV28 and TRBJ2-2 gives the whole variable domain DVKVTQSSRYLVKRTGEKVFLECVQDMDHENMFWYRQDPGLGLRLIYFSYDVKMKEKGDIPEGYSVSREKKERFSLILESASTNQTSMYLCASSFNRDSYTGELFFGEGSRLTVL.

Ten or more counts support this clonotype. V gene TRBV20-1 combines with J gene TRBJ2-1, with D hard to call. Trimming removed 1 base from V and 1 base from J, with 8 bases in between. The length of the CDR3 is 14 residues. Germline-derived CDR1 and CDR2 are DFQATT and SNEGSKA (reference sequence). The DNA for the CDR3 is TGCAGTGCTAGAGGAGCGAGATCCTACAATGAGCAGTTCTTC. Its translation is CSARGARSYNEQFF.

This clonotype was seen at least ten times. The chain joins TRBV30 to TRBJ1-1; 10 nucleotides align to TRBD1. This CDR3 comprises 14 residues. Germline assignment: CDR1 GTSNPN and CDR2 SVGIG (reference sequence). J was trimmed by 4 bases and V by 4 bases; bases with no gene match: 6. Written as DNA, the CDR3 is TGTGCCTGGAATCGGGGACAGGGGACCACTGAAGCTTTCTTT. Residues: CAWNRGQGTTEAFF.